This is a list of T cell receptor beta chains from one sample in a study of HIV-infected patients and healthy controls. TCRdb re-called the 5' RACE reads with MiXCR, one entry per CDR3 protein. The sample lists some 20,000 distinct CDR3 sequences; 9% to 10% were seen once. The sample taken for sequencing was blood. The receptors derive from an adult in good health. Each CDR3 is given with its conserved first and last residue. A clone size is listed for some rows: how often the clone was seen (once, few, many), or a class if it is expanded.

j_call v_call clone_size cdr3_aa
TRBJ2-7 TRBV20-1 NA CSAAVASYEQYF
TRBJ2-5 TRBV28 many CASRTSTEEETQYF
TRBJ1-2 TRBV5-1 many CASSPRQGEEYGYTF
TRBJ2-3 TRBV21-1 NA CASSKSSSVGGQDTQYF
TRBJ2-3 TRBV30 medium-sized CAWSFGGVGQYF
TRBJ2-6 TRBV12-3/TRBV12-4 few CASSLEVGGVSGANVLTF
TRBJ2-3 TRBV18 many CASSPSKEGTQYF
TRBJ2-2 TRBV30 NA CAWSVGLDTGELFF
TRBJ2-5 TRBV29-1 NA CSVARLVFQETQYF
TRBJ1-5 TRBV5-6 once CASSLEGLQPQHF
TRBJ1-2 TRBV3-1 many CASSQGHGYTF
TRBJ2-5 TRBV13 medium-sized CASSLGDQETQYF
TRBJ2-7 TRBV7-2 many CASTLGLEPYEQYF
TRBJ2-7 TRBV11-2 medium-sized CASSLGFREQYF
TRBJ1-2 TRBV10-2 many CASSSTGAYGYTF
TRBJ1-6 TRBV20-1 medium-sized CSARGGTGDSPLHF
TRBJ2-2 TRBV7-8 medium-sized CASSLGTSPTEELFF
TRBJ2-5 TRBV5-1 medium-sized CASSLGGQGLKLSPETQYF
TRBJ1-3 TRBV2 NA CASTEEGLLGGNTKYF
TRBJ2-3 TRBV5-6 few CASSSPEREIQYF
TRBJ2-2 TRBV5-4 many CASSLSVVGELFF
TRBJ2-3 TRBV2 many CASRDYGWDTQYF
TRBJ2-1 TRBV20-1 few CSARDDLKISYNEQFF
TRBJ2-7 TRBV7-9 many CASSNLYGRPPYEQYF
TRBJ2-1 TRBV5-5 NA CASSLAPGTSVEQFF
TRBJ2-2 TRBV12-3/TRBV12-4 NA CASSPLSGKGTGELFF
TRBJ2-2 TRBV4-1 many CASSQSGQGNTGELFF
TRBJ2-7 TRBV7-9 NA CASQRDYASYEQYF
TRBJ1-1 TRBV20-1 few CSAPRITNTEAFF
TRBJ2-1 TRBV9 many CASSSRDSSYNEQFF
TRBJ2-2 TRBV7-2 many CASSLGTVNTGELFF
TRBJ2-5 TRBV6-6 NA CASSYIAGETQYF
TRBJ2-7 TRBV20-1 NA CSASTNEQYF
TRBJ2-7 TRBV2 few CASSDGPTLAYEQYF
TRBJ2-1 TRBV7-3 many CASSLRTSGPYNEQFF